This T cell receptor (beta chain) originates from a study of cytomegalovirus exposure and HLA in healthy donors. Background on the study: The same platform was used for the 90 to 150 validation repertoires and the approximately 670 first-cohort repertoires, a later analysis reported. Broader study findings: Researchers catalogued 160 or so TCR beta chains as cytomegalovirus-associated. For most TCR sequences rarity was the rule, although some public TCRs occurred in many donors.

On this clone itself: Antigen specificity is unknown.

CDR1 and CDR2 from the germline V gene are SGHNT and YENEEA. The CDR3 spans 15 residues. The junction had 4 bases not matched to a gene; V was cut back by 5 bases and J by 2 bases. The repertoire was sequenced with immunoSEQ multiplex PCR; TCRdb's copy has only in-frame clones and lacks some. The table includes under 200,000 clones, around 92% detected once. The clonotype comes from a man between 18 and 29 years old in good health and CMV-seropositive. The chain recombines TRBV11-3 with TRBJ2-1, with 9 bases identical to TRBD2. The specimen sequenced was PBMCs. The CDR3 nucleotides read TGTGCCAGCAGCGCTAGCGGGATGCCCTACAATGAGCAGTTCTTC. Translated, it gives CASSASGMPYNEQFF.